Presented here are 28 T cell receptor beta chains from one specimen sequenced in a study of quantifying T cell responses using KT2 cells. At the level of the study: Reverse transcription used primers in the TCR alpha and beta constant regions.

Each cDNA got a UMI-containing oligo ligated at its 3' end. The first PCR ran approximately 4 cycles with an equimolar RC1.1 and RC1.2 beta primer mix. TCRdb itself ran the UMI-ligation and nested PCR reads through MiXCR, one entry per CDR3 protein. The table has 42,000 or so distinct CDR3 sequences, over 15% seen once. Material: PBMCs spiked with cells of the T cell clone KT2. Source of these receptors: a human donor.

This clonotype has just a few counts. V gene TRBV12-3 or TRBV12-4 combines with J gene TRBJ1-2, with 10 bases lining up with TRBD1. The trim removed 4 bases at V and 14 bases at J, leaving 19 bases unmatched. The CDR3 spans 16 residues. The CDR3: CASSSVPGQGTNTVTF. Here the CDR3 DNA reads TGTGCCAGCAGTTCCGTCCCGGGACAGGGGACGAACACTGTTACCTTC.

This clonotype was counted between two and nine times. CDR3 region: CATSDQRKTSSYNEQFF. In DNA, the CDR3 is TGTGCCACCAGTGATCAAAGGAAAACGAGCTCCTACAATGAGCAGTTCTTC. The chain uses TRBV24-1 and TRBJ2-1; D gene ambiguous. Germline-derived CDR1 and CDR2 are KGHDR and SFDVKD. The CDR3 spans 17 residues. V lost 3 bases and J 0 bases, leaving 14 bases between the germline ends.

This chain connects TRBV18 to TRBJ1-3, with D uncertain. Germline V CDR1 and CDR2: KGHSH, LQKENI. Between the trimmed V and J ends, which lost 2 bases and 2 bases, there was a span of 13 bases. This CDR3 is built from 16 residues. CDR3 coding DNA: TGTGCCAGCTCACCAAGGCGCCCCGCTCCTGGAAACACCATATATTTT. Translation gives CASSPRRPAPGNTIYF.

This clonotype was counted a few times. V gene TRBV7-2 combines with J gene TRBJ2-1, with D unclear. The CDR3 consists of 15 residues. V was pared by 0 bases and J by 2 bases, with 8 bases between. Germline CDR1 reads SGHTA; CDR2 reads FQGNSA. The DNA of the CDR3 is TGTGCCAGCAGCTTAGCGGGGTTAGCCTACAATGAGCAGTTCTTC. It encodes CASSLAGLAYNEQFF. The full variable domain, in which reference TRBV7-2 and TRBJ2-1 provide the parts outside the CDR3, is GAGVSQSPSNKVTEKGKDVELRCDPISGHTALYWYRQSLGQGLEFLIYFQGNSAPDKSGLPSDRFSAERTGGSVSTLTIQRTQQEDSAVYLCASSLAGLAYNEQFFGPGTRLTVL.

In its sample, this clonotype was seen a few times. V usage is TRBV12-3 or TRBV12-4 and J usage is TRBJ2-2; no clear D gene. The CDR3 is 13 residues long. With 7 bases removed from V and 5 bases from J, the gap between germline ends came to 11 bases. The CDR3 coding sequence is TGTGCCAGCACCCCGCAGCAAACCGGGGAGCTGTTTTTT. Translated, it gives CASTPQQTGELFF.

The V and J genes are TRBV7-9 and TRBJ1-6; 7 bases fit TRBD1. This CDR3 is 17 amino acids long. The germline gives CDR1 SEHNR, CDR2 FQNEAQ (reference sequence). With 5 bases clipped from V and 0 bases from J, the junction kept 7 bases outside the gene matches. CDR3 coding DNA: TGTGCCAGCAGCCCGGAGACAGGGAGCTCCTATAATTCACCCCTCCACTTT. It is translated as CASSPETGSSYNSPLHF.

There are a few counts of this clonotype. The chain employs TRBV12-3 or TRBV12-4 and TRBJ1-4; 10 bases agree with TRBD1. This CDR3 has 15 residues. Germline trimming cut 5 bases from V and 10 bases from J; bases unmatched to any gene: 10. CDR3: CASSPIDRGRGKLFF. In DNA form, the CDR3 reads TGTGCCAGCAGTCCCATCGACAGGGGGCGAGGAAAACTGTTTTTT.

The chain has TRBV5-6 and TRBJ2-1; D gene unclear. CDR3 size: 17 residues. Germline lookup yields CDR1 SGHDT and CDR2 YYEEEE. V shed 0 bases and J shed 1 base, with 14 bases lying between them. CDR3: CASSLGLQLSSYNEQFF. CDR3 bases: TGTGCCAGCAGCTTGGGACTCCAATTATCATCCTACAATGAGCAGTTCTTC.

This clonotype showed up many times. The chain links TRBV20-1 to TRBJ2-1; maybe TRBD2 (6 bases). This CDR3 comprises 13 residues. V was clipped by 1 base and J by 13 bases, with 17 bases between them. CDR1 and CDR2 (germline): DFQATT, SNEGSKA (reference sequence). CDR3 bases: TGCAGTGCTAGAGGAGGGGTTGAGACTAGTCAGTTCTTC. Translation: CSARGGVETSQFF.

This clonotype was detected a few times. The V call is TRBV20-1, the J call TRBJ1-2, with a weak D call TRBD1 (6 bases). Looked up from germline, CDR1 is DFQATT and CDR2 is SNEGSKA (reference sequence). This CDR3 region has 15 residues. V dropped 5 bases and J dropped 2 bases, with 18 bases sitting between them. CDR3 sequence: CSAPHDPDRNYGYTF. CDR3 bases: TGCAGTGCTCCCCACGACCCTGACAGGAACTATGGCTACACCTTC.

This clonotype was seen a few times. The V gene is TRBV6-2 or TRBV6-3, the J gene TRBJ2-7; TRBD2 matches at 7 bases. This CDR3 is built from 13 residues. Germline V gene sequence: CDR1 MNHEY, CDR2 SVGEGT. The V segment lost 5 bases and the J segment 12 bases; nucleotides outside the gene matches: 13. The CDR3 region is CASSILEAGVRYF. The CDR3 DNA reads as TGTGCCAGCAGTATCCTCGAGGCGGGAGTGCGGTACTTC.

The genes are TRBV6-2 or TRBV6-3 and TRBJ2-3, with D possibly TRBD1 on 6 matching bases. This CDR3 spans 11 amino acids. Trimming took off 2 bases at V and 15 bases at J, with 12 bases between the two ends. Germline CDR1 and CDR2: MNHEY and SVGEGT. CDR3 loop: CASSYVGARYF. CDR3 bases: TGTGCCAGCAGTTACGTGGGGGCACGTTATTTT.

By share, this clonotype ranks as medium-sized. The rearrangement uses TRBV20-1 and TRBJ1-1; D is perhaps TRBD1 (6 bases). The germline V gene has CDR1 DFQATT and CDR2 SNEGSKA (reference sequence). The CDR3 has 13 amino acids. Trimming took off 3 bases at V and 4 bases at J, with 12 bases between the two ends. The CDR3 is CSASGGQVTEAFF. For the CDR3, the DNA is TGCAGTGCTAGTGGGGGCCAGGTCACTGAAGCTTTCTTT.

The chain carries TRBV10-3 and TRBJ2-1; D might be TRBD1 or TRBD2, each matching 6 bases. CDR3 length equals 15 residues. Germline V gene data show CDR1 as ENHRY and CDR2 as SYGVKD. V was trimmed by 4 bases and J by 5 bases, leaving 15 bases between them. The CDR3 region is CAISGGARQDNEQFF. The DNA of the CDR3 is TGTGCCATCAGTGGGGGGGCTAGACAGGACAATGAGCAGTTCTTC.

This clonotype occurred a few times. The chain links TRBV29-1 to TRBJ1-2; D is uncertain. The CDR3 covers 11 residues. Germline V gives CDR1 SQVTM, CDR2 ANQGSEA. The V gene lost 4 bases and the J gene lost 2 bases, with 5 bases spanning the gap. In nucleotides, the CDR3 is TGCAGCGTTGTTCGGAACTATGGCTACACCTTC. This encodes CSVVRNYGYTF.

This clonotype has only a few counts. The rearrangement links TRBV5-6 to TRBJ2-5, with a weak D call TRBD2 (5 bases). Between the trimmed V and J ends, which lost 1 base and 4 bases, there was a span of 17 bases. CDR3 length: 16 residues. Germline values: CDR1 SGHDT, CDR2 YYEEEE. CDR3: CASSLLGSGRLETQYF. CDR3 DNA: TGTGCCAGCAGCTTGCTCGGGTCGGGAAGGTTAGAGACCCAGTACTTC.

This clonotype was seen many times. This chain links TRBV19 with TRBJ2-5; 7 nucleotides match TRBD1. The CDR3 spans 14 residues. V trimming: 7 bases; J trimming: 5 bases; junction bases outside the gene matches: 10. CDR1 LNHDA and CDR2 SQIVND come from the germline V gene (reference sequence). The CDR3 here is CASTPTGSTETQYF. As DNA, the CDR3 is TGTGCCAGTACGCCGACAGGGTCAACGGAGACCCAGTACTTC.

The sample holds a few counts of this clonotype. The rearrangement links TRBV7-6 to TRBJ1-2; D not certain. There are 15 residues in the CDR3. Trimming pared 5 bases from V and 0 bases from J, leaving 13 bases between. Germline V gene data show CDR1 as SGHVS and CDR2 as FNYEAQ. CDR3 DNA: TGTGCCAGCAGCCCCGGACTCTTAGCTAACTATGGCTACACCTTC. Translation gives CASSPGLLANYGYTF.

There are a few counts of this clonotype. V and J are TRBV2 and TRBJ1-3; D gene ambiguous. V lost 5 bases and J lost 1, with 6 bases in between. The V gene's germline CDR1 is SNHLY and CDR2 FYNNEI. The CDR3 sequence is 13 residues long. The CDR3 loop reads CASSQESGNTIYF. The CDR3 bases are TGTGCCAGCAGTCAAGAGTCTGGAAACACCATATATTTT.

CDR3 in DNA: TGTGCCAGCAGTTTAGAGGAATACACCGGGGAGCTGTTTTTT. It translates to CASSLEEYTGELFF. V is TRBV27 and J is TRBJ2-2, with D hard to call. The ends were cut back, 2 bases at V and 3 bases at J, with 7 bases in the middle. This CDR3 comprises 14 residues. Germline CDR1 MNHEY, CDR2 SMNVEV (reference sequence).

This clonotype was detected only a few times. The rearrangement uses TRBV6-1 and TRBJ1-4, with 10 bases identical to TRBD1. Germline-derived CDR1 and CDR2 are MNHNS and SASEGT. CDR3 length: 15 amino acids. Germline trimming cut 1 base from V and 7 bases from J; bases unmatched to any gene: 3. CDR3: CASSEGGTGVEKLFF. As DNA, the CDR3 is TGTGCCAGCAGTGAAGGGGGGACAGGGGTTGAAAAACTGTTTTTT.

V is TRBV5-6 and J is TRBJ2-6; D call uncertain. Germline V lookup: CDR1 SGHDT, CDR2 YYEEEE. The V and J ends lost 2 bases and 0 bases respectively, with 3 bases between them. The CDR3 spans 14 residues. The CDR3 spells CASSFGSGANVLTF. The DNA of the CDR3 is TGTGCCAGCAGCTTTGGCTCTGGGGCCAACGTCCTGACTTTC. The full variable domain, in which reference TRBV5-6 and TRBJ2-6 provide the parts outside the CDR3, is DAGVTQSPTHLIKTRGQQVTLRCSPKSGHDTVSWYQQALGQGPQFIFQYYEEEERQRGNFPDRFSGHQFPNYSSELNVNALLLGDSALYLCASSFGSGANVLTFGAGSRLTVL.

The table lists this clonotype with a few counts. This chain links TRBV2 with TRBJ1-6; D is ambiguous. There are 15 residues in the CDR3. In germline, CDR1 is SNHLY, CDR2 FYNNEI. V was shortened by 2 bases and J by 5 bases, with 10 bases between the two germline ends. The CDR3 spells CASSESQGDNSPLHF. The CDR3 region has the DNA TGTGCCAGCAGTGAAAGTCAAGGAGATAATTCACCCCTCCACTTT.

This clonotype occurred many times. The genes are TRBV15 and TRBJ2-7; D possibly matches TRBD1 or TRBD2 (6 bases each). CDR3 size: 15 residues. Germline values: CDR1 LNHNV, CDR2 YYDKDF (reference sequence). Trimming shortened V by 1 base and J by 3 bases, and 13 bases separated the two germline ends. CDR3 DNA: TGTGCCACCAGCAGAGGGGGGGCAAGAATCTACGAGCAGTACTTC. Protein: CATSRGGARIYEQYF.

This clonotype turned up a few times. CDR3 residues: CASSESHLIAKNIQYF. As DNA, the CDR3 is TGTGCCAGCAGTGAATCACACTTGATAGCCAAAAACATTCAGTACTTC. The chain employs TRBV2 and TRBJ2-4; the D is unclear. Germline CDR1 reads SNHLY; CDR2 reads FYNNEI. The CDR3 runs 16 residues. The ends were cut back, 2 bases at V and 0 bases at J, with 11 bases in the middle.

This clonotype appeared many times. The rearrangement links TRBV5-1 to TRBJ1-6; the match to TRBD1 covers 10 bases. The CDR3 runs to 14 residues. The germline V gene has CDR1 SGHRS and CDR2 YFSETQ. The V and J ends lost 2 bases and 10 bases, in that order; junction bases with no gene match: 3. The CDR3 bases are TGCGCCAGCAGCTTAGACAGGGGGCGATCACCCCTCCACTTT. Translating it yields CASSLDRGRSPLHF. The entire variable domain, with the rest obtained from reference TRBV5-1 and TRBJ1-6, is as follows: KAGVTQTPRYLIKTRGQQVTLSCSPISGHRSVSWYQQTPGQGLQFLFEYFSETQRNKGNFPGRFSGRQFSNSRSEMNVSTLELGDSALYLCASSLDRGRSPLHFGNGTRLTVT.

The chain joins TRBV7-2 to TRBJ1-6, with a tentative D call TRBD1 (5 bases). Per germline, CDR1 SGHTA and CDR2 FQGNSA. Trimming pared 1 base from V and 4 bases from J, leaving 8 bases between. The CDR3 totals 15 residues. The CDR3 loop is CASSLDGGYNSPLHF. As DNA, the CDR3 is TGTGCCAGCAGCTTAGATGGGGGATATAATTCACCCCTCCACTTT.

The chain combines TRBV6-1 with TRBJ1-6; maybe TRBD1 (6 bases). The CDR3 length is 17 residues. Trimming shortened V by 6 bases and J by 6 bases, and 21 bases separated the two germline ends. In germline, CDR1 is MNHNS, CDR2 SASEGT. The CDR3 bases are TGTGCCAGCAGGAAAAATCGGGCAGGGGCAGGTAATTCACCCCTCCACTTT. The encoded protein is CASRKNRAGAGNSPLHF.